This T cell receptor (beta chain) was documented in a study of siplizumab effects on memory and regulatory T cells. Study conclusions and caveats: Siplizumab gave mappable alloreactive CD4+ clones an average Treg-derived fraction of under 70%, against roughly 30% in controls. Naive versus memory phenotype went unassigned for roughly 75-96% of proliferating CD4+ or CD8+ clones. Naive T cells seemed more diverse than memory cells; they also seemed major alloresponse contributors.

TCRdb keeps only in-frame clones here, not all; method: immunoSEQ multiplex PCR. The data show tens of thousands of clones, about 90% seen once. V lost 1 base and J lost 5, with 6 bases in between. CDR1 SEHNR and CDR2 FQNEAQ come from the germline V gene (reference sequence). The CDR3 is 12 residues long. This clone was observed a single time. The antigen is undetermined. Source material: CD8+ T cells sorted from blood. The TCR sequence derives from a human donor in good health. The chain couples TRBV7-9 to TRBJ2-7; no reliable D call. The CDR3: CASSLEGNEQYF. The CDR3 nucleotides are TGTGCCAGCAGCTTAGAAGGGAACGAGCAGTACTTC.